This T cell receptor (beta chain) originates from a study of cytomegalovirus exposure and HLA in healthy donors. In the case of this clone: Its antigen is unknown.

General study points: In a later analysis, most CMV-associated TCR beta chains appeared HLA-restricted. Later examination showed HLA-associated TCR beta chains had greater clonal expansion than equally common others. Reportedly, TCR beta sequences accurately predicted HLA-A and HLA-B alleles in most subjects.

V lost 8 bases and J 4 bases, leaving 11 bases between the germline ends. The CDR3 has 12 residues. Germline V gene lookup returns CDR1 MDHEN and CDR2 SYDVKM. The PCR made use of 60 Vbeta and 13 Jbeta primers. Some clones are missing from TCRdb's copy, which holds only in-frame ones; the method was immunoSEQ multiplex PCR. Of under 250,000 clones in the sample, 80% to 85% were seen once. The sequenced material came from PBMCs. The clonotype comes from a woman aged 40 to 49 in good health and CMV-seronegative. The rearrangement joins TRBV28 to TRBJ1-2; D ambiguous. The CDR3 nucleotides are TGTGCCAGCTGCCGCGAGGGCTATGGCTACACCTTC. Translating it yields CASCREGYGYTF.